These 27 T cell receptor beta chains share one sample of origin, sequenced in a study of T cell responses to AZD1222 COVID-19 vaccine. Here immunoSEQ multiplex PCR was the method, and the copy in TCRdb shows in-frame clones only, minus some. The sample consists of 95,000 to 110,000 clones, 80% to 95% of them appearing once. Sample: peripheral blood, taken 28 days after the second AZD1222 dose. Receptors originate from an adult who received the AZD1222 COVID-19 vaccine.

The genes are TRBV5-1 and TRBJ1-6; 9 bases fit TRBD1. The CDR3 is 16 amino acids. Trimming at V came to 4 bases and at J to 5 bases, leaving 7 bases not matched to a gene. The germline CDR1 and CDR2 sequences are SGHRS and YFSETQ. CDR3: CASSGGQGRNNSPLHF. CDR3 nucleotide sequence: TGCGCCAGCAGCGGCGGACAGGGGAGGAATAATTCACCCCTCCACTTT.

The gene calls are TRBV10-3 and TRBJ2-1; D is possibly TRBD2 (6 bases). The CDR3 contains 14 residues. V was trimmed by 10 bases and J by 0 bases, leaving 13 bases between them. Germline V gene data show CDR1 as ENHRY and CDR2 as SYGVKD. The CDR3 here is CATMDYRSYNEQFF. For the CDR3, the DNA is TGTGCCACCATGGACTACCGCTCCTACAATGAGCAGTTCTTC.

This sequence joins TRBV29-1 and TRBJ1-4, with D tentatively TRBD1 (5 bases). The length of the CDR3 is 14 residues. Germline CDR1 is SQVTM and CDR2 is ANQGSEA. The germline V and J ends were trimmed by 4 bases and 8 bases, with 17 bases remaining between them. CDR3 amino acids: CSVVLGGESEKLFF. The CDR3 DNA reads TGCAGCGTTGTCCTCGGGGGGGAAAGCGAAAAACTGTTTTTT.

The rearrangement joins TRBV13 to TRBJ1-6; D is ambiguous. V was clipped by 1 base and J by 9 bases, with 7 bases between them. This CDR3 is built from 13 residues. Per germline, CDR1 PRHDT and CDR2 FYEKMQ (reference sequence). Written as DNA, the CDR3 is TGTGCCAGCAGCTTAGAGTCCCGTTCACCCCTCCACTTT. This gives the protein CASSLESRSPLHF.

V is TRBV7-8 and J is TRBJ2-1; D may correspond to TRBD1 or TRBD2 (6 bases each). Germline values: CDR1 SGHVS, CDR2 FQNEAQ. V gave up 3 bases and J gave up 0 bases, with 18 bases separating them. The CDR3 contains 18 residues. This CDR3 reads CASSFRQAGGSSYNEQFF. In nucleotides, the CDR3 is TGTGCCAGCAGCTTTAGACAGGCCGGAGGGAGCTCCTACAATGAGCAGTTCTTC. The full variable domain, its missing parts supplied by reference TRBV7-8 and TRBJ2-1, is GAGVSQSPRYKVAKRGQDVALRCDPISGHVSLFWYQQALGQGPEFLTYFQNEAQLDKSGLPSDRFFAERPEGSVSTLKIQRTQQEDSAVYLCASSFRQAGGSSYNEQFFGPGTRLTVL.

This chain connects TRBV19 to TRBJ2-5, with D uncertain. V lost 3 bases and J 5 bases, leaving 10 bases between the germline ends. The CDR3 has 13 amino acids. CDR1 and CDR2 (germline): LNHDA, SQIVND (reference sequence). Written as DNA, the CDR3 is TGTGCCAGTAGTATCGGAGTTTATGAGACCCAGTACTTC. Translated, it gives CASSIGVYETQYF.

Here the CDR3 reads CASSPLRGVTIYF. The CDR3 nucleotides are TGTGCCAGCAGTCCATTACGGGGTGTCACCATATATTTT. This rearrangement joins TRBV6-1 to TRBJ1-3; D is unclear. Trimming removed 5 bases at V and 9 bases at J, with 14 bases between. The CDR3 sequence is 13 residues long. The germline V gene encodes CDR1 MNHNS and CDR2 SASEGT.

The V gene is TRBV3-1 (or the pseudogene TRBV3-2), the J gene TRBJ2-3; no firm D call. Looked up from germline, CDR1 is LGHDT and CDR2 is YNNKEL (reference sequence). V was cut by 0 bases and J by 6 bases, with 13 bases left in between. The CDR3 is 15 residues long. CDR3 coding DNA: TGTGCCAGCAGCCAAGATGGGCGGCTTGCCGATACGCAGTATTTT. Translating gives CASSQDGRLADTQYF.

The chain recombines TRBV5-8 with TRBJ1-2, with D maybe TRBD1 (5 bases). The V end lost 2 bases, the J end lost 8 bases, and 13 bases lay between the germline ends. The CDR3 runs 13 residues. Germline V gene data show CDR1 as SGHTS and CDR2 as YDEGEE. In nucleotides, the CDR3 is TGTGCCAGCAGCTTCAGGCCGAGGGGCGGCTACACCTTC. It codes for CASSFRPRGGYTF.

This chain uses TRBV27 with TRBJ2-3; the match to TRBD1 covers 7 bases. Germline lookup yields CDR1 MNHEY and CDR2 SMNVEV (reference sequence). Trimming cost V 6 bases and J 4 bases; bases outside gene matches: 10. The CDR3 totals 15 residues. The CDR3 here is CASRLRAGGPDTQYF. The CDR3 region has the DNA TGTGCCAGCAGGCTGCGGGCAGGGGGTCCAGATACGCAGTATTTT.

This sequence joins TRBV12-5 and TRBJ1-5, with D possibly being TRBD1 (6 bases). This CDR3 has 14 residues. Trimming pared 6 bases from V and 2 bases from J, leaving 11 bases between. Germline V lookup: CDR1 LGHNT, CDR2 FRNRAP. This CDR3 is CASGAGDGNQPQHF. CDR3 coding DNA: TGTGCTAGTGGCGCAGGGGATGGCAATCAGCCCCAGCATTTT.

The V gene is TRBV30, the J gene TRBJ1-1; D is ambiguous. The ends were cut back, 4 bases at V and 0 bases at J, with 12 bases in the middle. CDR3 length: 14 amino acids. Per germline, CDR1 GTSNPN and CDR2 SVGIG (reference sequence). CDR3 residues: CAWTRDRVNTEAFF. DNA of the CDR3: TGTGCCTGGACCCGGGATAGGGTGAACACTGAAGCTTTCTTT.

The genes are TRBV6-1 and TRBJ2-7; 11 nucleotides line up with TRBD2. The V gene's germline CDR1 is MNHNS and CDR2 SASEGT. The V gene end was trimmed by 0 bases and the J gene end by 0 bases; junction bases not matched to a gene: 7. The CDR3 consists of 18 residues. For the CDR3, the DNA is TGTGCCAGCAGTGAAGCGCTGAGGCTAGCGGGGGGCTCCTACGAGCAGTACTTC. Its translation is CASSEALRLAGGSYEQYF.

This chain connects TRBV12-3 or TRBV12-4 to TRBJ2-7; D call uncertain. CDR3 size: 13 residues. V was trimmed by 1 base and J by 0 bases, leaving 4 bases between them. This CDR3 reads CASSLEFSYEQYF. CDR3 DNA: TGTGCCAGCAGTTTAGAGTTCTCCTACGAGCAGTACTTC.

V gene TRBV18 combines with J gene TRBJ2-3; TRBD1 aligns across 7 bases. The V segment lost 5 bases and the J segment 3 bases; nucleotides outside the gene matches: 2. The CDR3 contains 13 residues. Per the germline V gene, CDR1 is KGHSH and CDR2 is LQKENI. CDR3 amino acids: CASSDRVTDTQYF. CDR3 nucleotides: TGTGCCAGCTCAGACAGGGTTACAGATACGCAGTATTTT.

About this clone: The junction departs from the called germline gene at one end, perhaps through a read error. The chain is built from TRBV5-1 and TRBJ2-7, with D perhaps matching TRBD1 (6 bases). The CDR3 consists of 17 residues. Germline CDR1 is SGHRS and CDR2 is YFSETQ. CDR3 loop: CASRLGASGSFPYEQYF. The CDR3 region has the DNA TGCGCCAGCAGATTGGGGGCCTCCGGGTCCTTCCCCTACGAGCAGTACTTC.

The genes are TRBV12-3 or TRBV12-4 and TRBJ2-7; 7 nucleotides match TRBD1. CDR3 size: 13 residues. J lost 2 bases, V lost 4 bases, and 2 bases had no gene match. The CDR3 spells CASSWGTAYEQYF. The DNA of the CDR3 is TGTGCCAGCAGTTGGGGGACAGCCTACGAGCAGTACTTC.

This chain joins TRBV6-5 and TRBJ2-7; TRBD1 agrees at 7 bases. V trimming: 0 bases; J trimming: 3 bases; junction bases outside the gene matches: 5. The CDR3 contains 15 residues. CDR1 and CDR2 from the germline V gene are MNHEY and SVGAGI. The CDR3 is CASSYSPGTDYEQYF. For the CDR3, the DNA is TGTGCCAGCAGTTACTCGCCCGGGACAGACTACGAGCAGTACTTC.

The chain is built from TRBV6-2 or TRBV6-3 and TRBJ2-4; 9 bases match TRBD1. Per germline, CDR1 MNHEY and CDR2 SVGEGT. The CDR3 runs to 16 residues. Trimming took 6 bases from V and 0 from J; bases not matched to a gene: 6. CDR3 region: CASSAGQGLAKNIQYF. The CDR3 nucleotides are TGTGCCAGCAGCGCAGGACAGGGGCTAGCCAAAAACATTCAGTACTTC.

This chain links TRBV11-2 with TRBJ2-7; a weak D match, TRBD2 (7 bases). Germline CDR1 and CDR2: SGHAT and FQNNGV. V dropped 4 bases and J dropped 3 bases, with 10 bases sitting between them. The CDR3 has 13 residues. DNA of the CDR3: TGTGCCAGCAGCTGGGAGGGGGACTACGAGCAGTACTTC. It is translated as CASSWEGDYEQYF.

The V gene is TRBV2, the J gene TRBJ2-7; 8 bases match TRBD2. The CDR3 loop spans 14 amino acids. The V gene's germline CDR1 is SNHLY and CDR2 FYNNEI. J was trimmed by 5 bases and V by 7 bases; bases with no gene match: 10. CDR3 amino acids: CASKIRGLADEQYF. The CDR3 DNA is TGTGCCAGCAAGATCAGAGGACTAGCAGACGAGCAGTACTTC.

The rearrangement joins TRBV11-2 to TRBJ1-5; D uncertain. This CDR3 region has 17 residues. V gave up 1 base and J gave up 2 bases, with 15 bases separating them. From germline, CDR1 is SGHAT and CDR2 FQNNGV. The CDR3 sequence: CASSLVWSAGGNQPQHF. The CDR3 bases are TGTGCCAGCAGCTTAGTTTGGAGTGCTGGTGGCAATCAGCCCCAGCATTTT.

The chain recombines TRBV6-6 with TRBJ1-1, with D possibly matching TRBD1 (5 bases). This CDR3 is built from 14 residues. Trimming took 8 bases from V and 5 from J, leaving 18 bases between them. Per germline, CDR1 MNHNY and CDR2 SVGAGI (reference sequence). CDR3 in amino acids: CASGPRGLRTEAFF. For the CDR3, the DNA is TGTGCCAGCGGACCTAGGGGCCTCCGGACTGAAGCTTTCTTT.

The chain has TRBV30 and TRBJ1-4; TRBD1 aligns across 8 bases. Germline CDR1 GTSNPN, CDR2 SVGIG (reference sequence). This CDR3 region has 15 residues. V lost 1 base, J lost 10 bases, and 11 bases stayed unmatched. Here the CDR3 DNA reads TGTGCCTGGAGTGGAATACAGGGGGATAGAGGAAAACTGTTTTTT. Amino acids: CAWSGIQGDRGKLFF.

The chain combines TRBV15 with TRBJ2-1, with D uncertain. Trimming removed 4 bases at V and 9 bases at J, with 19 bases between. Germline CDR1 and CDR2: LNHNV and YYDKDF (reference sequence). This CDR3 is 15 amino acids long. CDR3: CATSNPPQSTGEQFF. The CDR3 DNA reads TGTGCCACCAGCAACCCCCCGCAGTCAACTGGTGAGCAGTTCTTC.

This chain links TRBV6-2 or TRBV6-3 with TRBJ1-1; no definite D call. From germline, CDR1 is MNHEY and CDR2 SVGEGT. V lost 0 bases, J lost 5 bases, and 1 base lay in between. The CDR3 has 11 amino acids. In DNA, the CDR3 is TGTGCCAGCAGTTACTCGACTGAAGCTTTCTTT. Its protein is CASSYSTEAFF.

The chain joins TRBV4-3 to TRBJ2-6, with TRBD2 matching 7 bases. Germline V gives CDR1 LGHNA, CDR2 YSLEER. CDR3 length equals 15 residues. V trimming: 3 bases; J trimming: 2 bases; junction bases outside the gene matches: 1. The CDR3 reads CASSQGGTGANVLTF. The CDR3 DNA follows: TGCGCCAGCAGCCAGGGAGGGACTGGGGCCAACGTCCTGACTTTC.